This passage covers 32 T cell receptor beta chains from one sample sequenced in a study of cytomegalovirus exposure and HLA in healthy donors. Vbeta (60) and Jbeta (13) primers were used in the PCR. Repertoires were generated with immunoSEQ multiplex PCR, while TCRdb's copy carries only in-frame clones and drops some. Of around 150,000 clones in the sample, 70% to 85% are singletons; the top ten hold roughly 4.2%. Sample: PBMCs. The receptor set was obtained from a man between 35 and 55 years old in good health and CMV-seropositive.

The V gene is TRBV5-4, the J gene TRBJ1-1, with D uncertain. The germline V gene encodes CDR1 SGHNT and CDR2 YYREEE (reference sequence). The ends were cut back, 4 bases at V and 5 bases at J, with 9 bases in the middle. CDR3 size: 12 residues. This CDR3 is CASSAGGTEAFF. The DNA for the CDR3 is TGTGCCAGCAGCGCAGGAGGAACTGAAGCTTTCTTT.

The rearrangement joins TRBV2 to TRBJ2-7; D not resolved. Per germline, CDR1 SNHLY and CDR2 FYNNEI. Trimming left V 5 bases short and J 1 base short, with 12 bases between. This CDR3 comprises 14 residues. The CDR3, as DNA: TGTGCCAGCAGTCTAAGTATCGGTTCCTACGAGCAGTACTTC. This sequence encodes CASSLSIGSYEQYF.

The CDR3 sequence is CALSRTEEEKLFF. Written as DNA, the CDR3 is TGTGCCCTGAGTCGGACAGAAGAGGAAAAACTGTTTTTT. The chain couples TRBV30 to TRBJ1-4; D is possibly TRBD1 (6 bases). Germline loops: CDR1 GTSNPN, CDR2 SVGIG (reference sequence). The CDR3 consists of 13 residues. The germline V and J ends were trimmed by 8 bases and 8 bases, with 18 bases remaining between them.

This rearrangement joins TRBV19 to TRBJ2-5; maybe TRBD1 (5 bases). Deletions cut 6 bases from V and 2 bases from J, with 16 bases between. The CDR3 contains 15 residues. From germline, CDR1 is LNHDA and CDR2 SQIVND (reference sequence). The CDR3 here is CASRGWGPAQETQYF. CDR3 nucleotide sequence: TGTGCCAGTAGAGGGTGGGGCCCCGCTCAAGAGACCCAGTACTTC.

This rearrangement joins TRBV5-6 to TRBJ1-6, with TRBD1 identical over 7 bases. The germline V gene has CDR1 SGHDT and CDR2 YYEEEE. V lost 2 bases, J lost 8 bases, and 7 bases stayed unmatched. CDR3 length: 15 residues. CDR3: CASSLGGLGYSPLHF. DNA of the CDR3: TGTGCCAGCAGCTTAGGGGGCCTCGGGTATTCACCCCTCCACTTT.

The J gene is TRBJ1-1, the V gene TRBV5-5, with D maybe TRBD1 (5 bases). Germline loops: CDR1 SGHKS, CDR2 YYEKEE (reference sequence). The CDR3 consists of 14 residues. V was cut by 0 bases and J by 3 bases, with 9 bases left in between. For the CDR3, the DNA is TGTGCCAGCAGCTTGGATTCAGGGTACACTGAAGCTTTCTTT. Its protein product is CASSLDSGYTEAFF.

V and J are TRBV14 and TRBJ2-1; D perhaps matches TRBD1 (6 bases). The CDR3 has 17 residues. Germline CDR1 is SGHDN and CDR2 is FVKESK. The V gene lost 3 bases and the J gene lost 6 bases, with 21 bases spanning the gap. CDR3 nucleotides: TGTGCCAGCAGCCAGACTTTAGGGGGACCCATCCTCAATGAGCAGTTCTTC. Translated: CASSQTLGGPILNEQFF.

V usage is TRBV18 and J usage is TRBJ2-5; 7 bases map to TRBD2. V trimming: 5 bases; J trimming: 1 base; junction bases outside the gene matches: 7. The CDR3 contains 15 residues. Germline CDR1 is KGHSH and CDR2 is LQKENI. The CDR3 reads CASSEPPSGQETQYF. DNA for the CDR3: TGTGCCAGCTCAGAACCCCCTAGCGGCCAAGAGACCCAGTACTTC. Using reference TRBV18 and TRBJ2-5 for the parts outside the CDR3, the full variable domain is NAGVMQNPRHLVRRRGQEARLRCSPMKGHSHVYWYRQLPEEGLKFMVYLQKENIIDESGMPKERFSAEFPKEGPSILRIQQVVRGDSAAYFCASSEPPSGQETQYFGPGTRLLVL.

Details on this clone: The sample carries other DNA sequences with the same CDR3. The V gene is TRBV5-1, the J gene TRBJ2-5; 8 bases are a match to TRBD1. Trimming removed 0 bases from V and 2 bases from J; junction bases left unmatched: 0. The CDR3 is made up of 14 amino acids. CDR1 SGHRS and CDR2 YFSETQ come from the germline V gene. The chain's CDR3 is CASSLGTGQETQYF. In DNA, the CDR3 is TGCGCCAGCAGCTTGGGGACAGGGCAAGAGACCCAGTACTTC.

The rearrangement links TRBV9 to TRBJ1-6; D possibly corresponds to TRBD1 (6 bases). This CDR3 is built from 15 residues. Trimming took 4 bases from V and 4 from J, leaving 12 bases between them. Germline V lookup: CDR1 SGDLS, CDR2 YYNGEE. The CDR3 sequence is CASSPGRGYNSPLHF. The CDR3 DNA reads as TGTGCCAGCAGCCCAGGGAGGGGGTATAATTCACCCCTCCACTTT.

The gene calls are TRBV10-3 and TRBJ2-3; weak D call: TRBD2 (6 bases). This CDR3 has 17 residues. The V gene's germline CDR1 is ENHRY and CDR2 SYGVKD. V was trimmed by 5 bases and J by 4 bases, leaving 22 bases between them. The CDR3 DNA is TGTGCCATCAGTAACTCGCGGGACCCGAGGCTGGCAGATACGCAGTATTTT. The encoded protein is CAISNSRDPRLADTQYF.

The genes are TRBV6-6 and TRBJ2-1; D might be TRBD1 (6 bases). From germline, CDR1 is MNHNY and CDR2 SVGAGI (reference sequence). CDR3 length equals 14 residues. V lost 7 bases, J lost 0 bases, and 10 bases lay in between. CDR3 nucleotides: TGTGCCAGCACCACAGGGAGCTCCTACAATGAGCAGTTCTTC. This translates into CASTTGSSYNEQFF.

The chain combines TRBV11-3 with TRBJ1-1; 7 nucleotides match TRBD1. The CDR3 extends over 16 amino acids. Germline CDR1 is SGHNT and CDR2 is YENEEA. Germline trimming cut 3 bases from V and 2 bases from J; bases unmatched to any gene: 9. CDR3 residues: CASSFGQEVPNTEAFF. For the CDR3, the DNA is TGTGCCAGCAGCTTTGGACAGGAAGTGCCTAACACTGAAGCTTTCTTT.

This chain joins TRBV6-1 and TRBJ1-1; no definite D call. Trimming took 0 bases from V and 0 from J, leaving 11 bases between them. Germline CDR1 and CDR2: MNHNS and SASEGT. The CDR3 has 16 amino acids. The CDR3 protein is CASSEALPQLNTEAFF. CDR3 bases: TGTGCCAGCAGTGAAGCGCTTCCACAGCTGAACACTGAAGCTTTCTTT.

This chain links TRBV6-5 with TRBJ1-1; 9 nucleotides align to TRBD1. With 6 bases clipped from V and 5 bases from J, the junction kept 7 bases outside the gene matches. Germline V CDR1 and CDR2: MNHEY, SVGAGI. CDR3 length: 14 residues. In DNA, the CDR3 is TGTGCCAGCAGCTACAGGGGGCCGCTTACTGAAGCTTTCTTT. Translated: CASSYRGPLTEAFF.

The rearrangement uses TRBV5-8 and TRBJ2-1; D is possibly TRBD2 (6 bases). Trimming left V 3 bases short and J 6 bases short, with 16 bases between. The germline V gene encodes CDR1 SGHTS and CDR2 YDEGEE. The CDR3 contains 15 residues. CDR3 nucleotide sequence: TGTGCCAGCAGCTATACGGGACTTTTTGGCAATGAGCAGTTCTTC. It yields the protein CASSYTGLFGNEQFF.

Remarks on this clone: An end of the junction does not agree with germline; a read error may underlie this. The chain combines TRBV6-1 with TRBJ1-2, with D perhaps TRBD1 (6 bases). Germline CDR1 MNHNS, CDR2 SASEGT. The CDR3 covers 15 residues. The CDR3, as DNA: TGTGCCAGCAGGGAAGTAGGGGGACCCAACTATGGCTACACCTTC. It yields the protein CASREVGGPNYGYTF.

The chain links TRBV7-2 to TRBJ2-2, with D possibly TRBD1 on 6 matching bases. Germline CDR1 is SGHTA and CDR2 is FQGNSA. The CDR3 is 16 amino acids. Trimming cost V 1 base and J 6 bases, with 15 bases left between them. The CDR3 DNA is TGTGCCAGCAGCTTAGGATTCGGGACAATCCCCGGGGAGCTGTTTTTT. Translated: CASSLGFGTIPGELFF. Combining the CDR3 with reference TRBV7-2 and TRBJ2-2 gives the whole variable domain GAGVSQSPSNKVTEKGKDVELRCDPISGHTALYWYRQSLGQGLEFLIYFQGNSAPDKSGLPSDRFSAERTGGSVSTLTIQRTQQEDSAVYLCASSLGFGTIPGELFFGEGSRLTVL.

The chain uses TRBV5-1 and TRBJ1-2, with 9 bases fitting TRBD1. The trim removed 1 base at V and 9 bases at J, leaving 4 bases unmatched. Germline CDR1 SGHRS, CDR2 YFSETQ. The CDR3 sequence is 13 residues long. CDR3 bases: TGCGCCAGCAGCTTGACAGGGGGCGGAAGCTACACCTTC. Its translation is CASSLTGGGSYTF. Drawing the rest from reference TRBV5-1 and TRBJ1-2, the complete variable domain is KAGVTQTPRYLIKTRGQQVTLSCSPISGHRSVSWYQQTPGQGLQFLFEYFSETQRNKGNFPGRFSGRQFSNSRSEMNVSTLELGDSALYLCASSLTGGGSYTFGSGTRLTVV.

V usage is TRBV5-4 and J usage is TRBJ1-2, with TRBD1 identical over 9 bases. The CDR3 consists of 14 residues. From germline, CDR1 is SGHNT and CDR2 YYREEE (reference sequence). V lost 2 bases and J lost 4; bases outside the gene matches: 3. CDR3 nucleotide sequence: TGTGCCAGCAGCTTCACAGGGGGCGGCTATGGCTACACCTTC. It is translated as CASSFTGGGYGYTF.

The rearrangement links TRBV5-1 to TRBJ1-1; 8 nucleotides align to TRBD1. CDR1 is SGHRS, CDR2 YFSETQ, per germline. The ends lost 5 bases at V and 1 base at J; junction bases unmatched: 4. This CDR3 comprises 14 residues. The CDR3 sequence is CASRRQGTNTEAFF. The CDR3 nucleotides read TGCGCCAGCAGGAGACAGGGGACGAACACTGAAGCTTTCTTT. The full variable domain, in which reference TRBV5-1 and TRBJ1-1 provide the parts outside the CDR3, is KAGVTQTPRYLIKTRGQQVTLSCSPISGHRSVSWYQQTPGQGLQFLFEYFSETQRNKGNFPGRFSGRQFSNSRSEMNVSTLELGDSALYLCASRRQGTNTEAFFGQGTRLTVV.

The chain uses TRBV30 and TRBJ2-7; 7 bases align to TRBD2. The CDR3 length is 17 residues. Germline V gives CDR1 GTSNPN, CDR2 SVGIG (reference sequence). V lost 3 bases to trimming and J lost 5 bases; unmatched junction nucleotides: 19. CDR3: CAWRKSSGGGLLHEQYF. The DNA of the CDR3 is TGTGCCTGGAGAAAATCTAGCGGAGGAGGGCTTTTACACGAGCAGTACTTC.

The chain recombines TRBV4-2 with TRBJ2-7, with D possibly matching TRBD2 (6 bases). The germline CDR1 and CDR2 sequences are LGHNA and YNFKEQ. Trimming removed 1 base from V and 3 bases from J, with 13 bases in between. The CDR3 contains 15 residues. The CDR3 coding sequence is TGTGCCAGCAGCCAAGGTGGGACTCTTCACTACGAGCAGTACTTC. Residues: CASSQGGTLHYEQYF.

The genes are TRBV18 and TRBJ2-7, with TRBD1 matching 7 bases. CDR1 KGHSH and CDR2 LQKENI come from the germline V gene. Losses at the gene ends were 4 bases for V and 0 bases for J; bases not matched to a gene: 6. This CDR3 region has 15 residues. CDR3 DNA: TGTGCCAGCTCACTCGACAGGGAATTCTCCTACGAGCAGTACTTC. Its protein product is CASSLDREFSYEQYF.

This clone was observed a handful of times. The chain uses TRBV15 and TRBJ2-1; 8 bases are shared with TRBD2. Germline-derived CDR1 and CDR2 are LNHNV and YYDKDF (reference sequence). The CDR3 has 17 residues. V lost 0 bases to trimming and J lost 2 bases; unmatched junction nucleotides: 6. CDR3 region: CATSRDFSAGAYNEQFF. As DNA, the CDR3 is TGTGCCACCAGCAGAGATTTTTCAGCGGGGGCCTACAATGAGCAGTTCTTC. The whole variable domain, remainder taken from reference TRBV15 and TRBJ2-1, is DAMVIQNPRYQVTQFGKPVTLSCSQTLNHNVMYWYQQKSSQAPKLLFHYYDKDFNNEADTPDNFQSRRPNTSFCFLDIRSPGLGDTAMYLCATSRDFSAGAYNEQFFGPGTRLTVL.

This chain links TRBV10-3 with TRBJ2-3, with TRBD2 as a possible D gene (6 bases). V gave up 4 bases and J gave up 2 bases, with 13 bases separating them. Germline-derived CDR1 and CDR2 are ENHRY and SYGVKD. This CDR3 has 15 amino acids. CDR3 bases: TGTGCCATCAGTGGGACTACAGATTTCACAGATACGCAGTATTTT. Encoded protein: CAISGTTDFTDTQYF.

This clone was counted a single time. The chain couples TRBV12-5 to TRBJ1-5; 7 bases agree with TRBD1. Trimming cost V 0 bases and J 8 bases; bases outside gene matches: 7. This CDR3 has 15 residues. The V gene's germline CDR1 is LGHNT and CDR2 FRNRAP. DNA of the CDR3: TGTGCTAGTGGTTTGGTCGTAGGGGGCGGGGAGCCCCAGCATTTT. Amino acid sequence: CASGLVVGGGEPQHF. Full variable domain (remainder filled in from reference TRBV12-5 and TRBJ1-5): DARVTQTPRHKVTEMGQEVTMRCQPILGHNTVFWYRQTMMQGLELLAYFRNRAPLDDSGMPKDRFSAEMPDATLATLKIQPSEPRDSAVYFCASGLVVGGGEPQHFGDGTRLSIL.

This chain uses TRBV7-8 with TRBJ1-2, with D maybe TRBD1 (5 bases). Between the trimmed V and J ends, which lost 1 base and 2 bases, there was a span of 11 bases. The CDR3 consists of 15 residues. Looked up from germline, CDR1 is SGHVS and CDR2 is FQNEAQ. Written as DNA, the CDR3 is TGTGCCAGCAGCTTAGTCGGGGGGACCAACTATGGCTACACCTTC. Translating it yields CASSLVGGTNYGYTF.

The gene calls are TRBV7-8 and TRBJ2-3; 9 bases map to TRBD2. The germline CDR1 and CDR2 sequences are SGHVS and FQNEAQ. The CDR3 extends over 16 amino acids. J was trimmed by 2 bases and V by 1 base; bases with no gene match: 4. The DNA of the CDR3 is TGTGCCAGCAGCTTAGTACTAGCGGGTCTCACAGATACGCAGTATTTT. This codes for CASSLVLAGLTDTQYF. Full variable domain (rest looked up from reference TRBV7-8 and TRBJ2-3): GAGVSQSPRYKVAKRGQDVALRCDPISGHVSLFWYQQALGQGPEFLTYFQNEAQLDKSGLPSDRFFAERPEGSVSTLKIQRTQQEDSAVYLCASSLVLAGLTDTQYFGPGTRLTVL.

V is TRBV7-2 and J is TRBJ2-1; tentative D call: TRBD1 (5 bases). V lost 5 bases, J lost 9 bases, and 20 bases lay in between. Germline CDR1 SGHTA, CDR2 FQGNSA. The CDR3 is 15 residues long. The CDR3 DNA follows: TGTGCCAGCAGCCTCAATCGGCAGGGAAGAGCTGAGCAGTTCTTC. This sequence encodes CASSLNRQGRAEQFF.

This chain links TRBV15 with TRBJ2-1; 13 nucleotides match TRBD2. Germline CDR1 reads LNHNV; CDR2 reads YYDKDF (reference sequence). The CDR3 spans 17 residues. Losses at the gene ends were 2 bases for V and 7 bases for J; bases not matched to a gene: 8. The CDR3 nucleotides are TGTGCCACCAGCAGAAAACTAGCGGGGGGGCCGGAGAATGAGCAGTTCTTC. It codes for CATSRKLAGGPENEQFF.

This chain links TRBV5-4 with TRBJ1-1; 8 bases fit TRBD1. The CDR3 length is 16 residues. Trimming took 3 bases from V and 2 from J; bases not matched to a gene: 9. Germline V CDR1 and CDR2: SGHNT, YYREEE (reference sequence). CDR3 protein: CASSSGGQVGNTEAFF. The DNA for the CDR3 is TGTGCCAGCAGCTCGGGGGGACAGGTGGGAAACACTGAAGCTTTCTTT.